This T cell receptor beta chain comes out of a study of response to subunit inactivated influenza vaccine. Whole-study results and caveats: Seasonal influenza vaccination, on each occasion, was suggested by the authors to recruit few new T cells.

TCRdb analysed the RT-PCR reads with MiXCR anew, one entry per CDR3 protein. The sample holds approximately 520,000 distinct CDR3 sequences, about 25% seen once. From germline, CDR1 is SGHVS and CDR2 FQNEAQ. CDR3 length equals 15 residues. V gave up 5 bases and J gave up 3 bases, with 17 bases separating them. Details on this clonotype: The antigen is undetermined.

The rearrangement joins TRBV7-8 to TRBJ2-7, with unresolved D. This receptor was taken from a man aged 50 to 60 who received an inactivated influenza vaccine. This material consisted of CD4+ T cells sorted from PBMCs, taken roughly 5 days after vaccination. The CDR3 spells CASSPPGPQDYEQYF. The CDR3 DNA reads TGTGCCAGCAGCCCGCCGGGTCCCCAGGACTACGAGCAGTACTTC.